These T cell receptor beta chains were read from a single sample in a study of shared clonotypes between healthy human individuals. The table came from immunoSEQ multiplex PCR; TCRdb's copy has only in-frame clones and leaves some out. Among 2,500,000 or so clones listed, roughly 90% were seen once. Sequenced material: naive CD4+ T cells from PBMCs. Every receptor here comes from a man aged 18 to 30 in good health. Some clones in this sample may be carry-over from other donors' samples. CDR3s include the opening cysteine and the closing phenylalanine or tryptophan. Fields, in order: D gene, clone size, J gene, V gene, CDR3 DNA, CDR3 protein. D genes are given only for firm matches. Where a row states a size, it is once, few, many or the class of an expanded clone; other rows omit it.

d_gene: TRBD1
abundance: few
j_gene: TRBJ1-5
v_gene: TRBV6-5
CDR3nt: TGTGCCAGCAGGGCAGGGGGTTGGGACAATCAGCCCCAGCATTTT
CDR3aa: CASRAGGWDNQPQHF

d_gene: NA
abundance: NA
j_gene: TRBJ2-5
v_gene: TRBV30
CDR3nt: TGTGCCTGGACAACAGTACGAGGGGAGACCCAGTACTTC
CDR3aa: CAWTTVRGETQYF

d_gene: NA
abundance: NA
j_gene: TRBJ2-2
v_gene: TRBV14
CDR3nt: TGTGCCAGCAGCCAAGTAGCTGGGACCGGGGAGCTGTTTTTT
CDR3aa: CASSQVAGTGELFF

d_gene: NA
abundance: few
j_gene: TRBJ1-2
v_gene: TRBV29-1
CDR3nt: TGCAGCGTTGACAGCTATGGCTACACCTTC
CDR3aa: CSVDSYGYTF

d_gene: NA
abundance: NA
j_gene: TRBJ2-7
v_gene: TRBV9
CDR3nt: TGTGCCAGCAGCCCAACGACAGCCTACCACTACGAGCAGTACTTC
CDR3aa: CASSPTTAYHYEQYF

d_gene: NA
abundance: few
j_gene: TRBJ1-1
v_gene: TRBV30
CDR3nt: TGTGCCTCATCGGACCAGATGGAAACTGAAGCTTTCTTT
CDR3aa: CASSDQMETEAFF

d_gene: NA
abundance: NA
j_gene: TRBJ2-7
v_gene: TRBV28
CDR3nt: TGTGCCAGCAGTCCGGCAGGCCCTGATGACGAGCAGTACTTC
CDR3aa: CASSPAGPDDEQYF

d_gene: TRBD2
abundance: NA
j_gene: TRBJ2-7
v_gene: TRBV5-1
CDR3nt: TGCGCCAGCAGCGACGGGACTAGCTACGAGCAGTACTTC
CDR3aa: CASSDGTSYEQYF

d_gene: TRBD2
abundance: NA
j_gene: TRBJ2-7
v_gene: TRBV28
CDR3nt: TGTGCCAGCAGCCCCTTGCGGCTAGCGGGAGTCGATAGCTCCTACGAGCAGTACTTC
CDR3aa: CASSPLRLAGVDSSYEQYF

d_gene: TRBD2
abundance: NA
j_gene: TRBJ2-3
v_gene: TRBV19
CDR3nt: TGTGCCAGTAGTATTGGGAGGGGCTTGAGGGATACGCAGTATTTT
CDR3aa: CASSIGRGLRDTQYF

d_gene: NA
abundance: NA
j_gene: TRBJ1-4
v_gene: TRBV5-1
CDR3nt: TGCGCCAGCAGTCTTGGAGACTCTAATGAAAAACTGTTTTTT
CDR3aa: CASSLGDSNEKLFF

d_gene: TRBD1
abundance: once
j_gene: TRBJ1-1
v_gene: TRBV10-3
CDR3nt: TGTGCCATCAGGGGGGACAGGGGCGGCACTGAAGCTTTCTTT
CDR3aa: CAIRGDRGGTEAFF

d_gene: NA
abundance: NA
j_gene: TRBJ2-7
v_gene: TRBV5-1
CDR3nt: TGCGCCAGCAGCTTGGCCCGTCCGGAAACCTACGAGCAGTACTTC
CDR3aa: CASSLARPETYEQYF

d_gene: NA
abundance: once
j_gene: TRBJ2-3
v_gene: TRBV18
CDR3nt: TGTGCCAGCTCACCACCGGTCACAGATACGCAGTATTTT
CDR3aa: CASSPPVTDTQYF

d_gene: TRBD1
abundance: NA
j_gene: TRBJ2-1
v_gene: TRBV7-9
CDR3nt: TGTGCCAGCAGCCTCCGACAGGGGCGGGATGAGCAGTTCTTC
CDR3aa: CASSLRQGRDEQFF

d_gene: TRBD1
abundance: NA
j_gene: TRBJ1-1
v_gene: TRBV30
CDR3nt: TGTGCCTGGCGGCCACAGGGGGCAGGGGGCACTGAAGCTTTCTTT
CDR3aa: CAWRPQGAGGTEAFF

d_gene: NA
abundance: NA
j_gene: TRBJ1-5
v_gene: TRBV15
CDR3nt: TGTGCCACCAGATCTCGATATTTTACCCCAGGGACGAATCAGCCCCAGCATTTT
CDR3aa: CATRSRYFTPGTNQPQHF

d_gene: NA
abundance: NA
j_gene: TRBJ2-5
v_gene: TRBV5-4
CDR3nt: TGTGCCAGCAGCTTGGCCGGGGGGCAGGGGACCCAGTACTTC
CDR3aa: CASSLAGGQGTQYF

d_gene: TRBD2
abundance: NA
j_gene: TRBJ2-2
v_gene: TRBV14
CDR3nt: TGTGCCAGCAGCACTTTTCTAGCGGGTCTACGTCCCGGGGAGCTGTTTTTT
CDR3aa: CASSTFLAGLRPGELFF

d_gene: NA
abundance: NA
j_gene: TRBJ2-2
v_gene: TRBV14
CDR3nt: TGTGCCAGCAGCCAAGGGAGGGTTTCGGGCACCGGGGAGCTGTTTTTT
CDR3aa: CASSQGRVSGTGELFF

d_gene: NA
abundance: few
j_gene: TRBJ1-1
v_gene: TRBV29-1
CDR3nt: TGCAGCGGCCGCGGAGACACTGAAGCTTTCTTT
CDR3aa: CSGRGDTEAFF

d_gene: NA
abundance: NA
j_gene: TRBJ1-6
v_gene: TRBV2
CDR3nt: TGTGCCAGCAGTGAAAATTCACCCCTCCACTTT
CDR3aa: CASSENSPLHF

d_gene: NA
abundance: NA
j_gene: TRBJ1-4
v_gene: TRBV6-5
CDR3nt: TGTGCCAGCAGTTACTCGACGGGAGGAAATGAAAAACTGTTTTTT
CDR3aa: CASSYSTGGNEKLFF

d_gene: NA
abundance: NA
j_gene: TRBJ2-5
v_gene: TRBV7-7
CDR3nt: TGTGCCAGCAGTCAAGTAGGGACACCCCAAGAGACCCAGTACTTC
CDR3aa: CASSQVGTPQETQYF

d_gene: NA
abundance: NA
j_gene: TRBJ2-7
v_gene: TRBV2
CDR3nt: TGTGCCAGCAGACCCACCCCCTACGAGCAGTACTTC
CDR3aa: CASRPTPYEQYF

d_gene: TRBD1
abundance: NA
j_gene: TRBJ2-3
v_gene: TRBV4-2
CDR3nt: TGTGCCAGCAGCCAAAGGCAGGGGGCCAAAGATACGCAGTATTTT
CDR3aa: CASSQRQGAKDTQYF

d_gene: NA
abundance: NA
j_gene: TRBJ2-7
v_gene: TRBV9
CDR3nt: TGTGCCAGCAGCGTAGCCGGAGAAAACGCCGAGCAGTACTTC
CDR3aa: CASSVAGENAEQYF

d_gene: NA
abundance: NA
j_gene: TRBJ2-1
v_gene: TRBV9
CDR3nt: TGTGCCAGCAGCTCCGTCCAGGGAGGTGAGCAGTTCTTC
CDR3aa: CASSSVQGGEQFF

d_gene: TRBD2
abundance: NA
j_gene: TRBJ2-7
v_gene: TRBV28
CDR3nt: TGTGCCAGCAGTTTATGGGGCGGGAGGGCGTATTCCTACGAGCAGTACTTC
CDR3aa: CASSLWGGRAYSYEQYF

d_gene: TRBD1
abundance: NA
j_gene: TRBJ2-3
v_gene: TRBV6-5
CDR3nt: TGTGCCAGCAGTTACTCGGGACAGGGGGGGACAGATACGCAGTATTTT
CDR3aa: CASSYSGQGGTDTQYF

d_gene: TRBD1
abundance: NA
j_gene: TRBJ1-3
v_gene: TRBV27
CDR3nt: TGTGCCAGCAGTTCTACAGGGGCTGGTGGAAACACCATATATTTT
CDR3aa: CASSSTGAGGNTIYF

d_gene: TRBD1
abundance: once
j_gene: TRBJ1-1
v_gene: TRBV7-9
CDR3nt: TGTGCCAGCAGCCGTGACAGGGAGGGTACTGAAGCTTTCTTT
CDR3aa: CASSRDREGTEAFF

d_gene: NA
abundance: NA
j_gene: TRBJ2-2
v_gene: TRBV4-2
CDR3nt: TGTGCCAGCAGCCCTGACAGGAACACCGGGGAGCTGTTTTTT
CDR3aa: CASSPDRNTGELFF

d_gene: TRBD1
abundance: NA
j_gene: TRBJ1-2
v_gene: TRBV6-5
CDR3nt: TGTGCCAGCAGTTACTCAGTGCTGACAGGGGGCGATGGCTACACCTTC
CDR3aa: CASSYSVLTGGDGYTF

d_gene: NA
abundance: NA
j_gene: TRBJ1-3
v_gene: TRBV18
CDR3nt: TGTGCCAGCTCACTCTTACAGGAGACTGGAAACACCATATATTTT
CDR3aa: CASSLLQETGNTIYF

d_gene: TRBD2
abundance: NA
j_gene: TRBJ2-2
v_gene: TRBV7-3
CDR3nt: TGTGCCAGCAGCCCTGGAGGCCTAGCGGGAGGGAGGAAGAACACCGGGGAGCTGTTTTTT
CDR3aa: CASSPGGLAGGRKNTGELFF

d_gene: NA
abundance: NA
j_gene: TRBJ1-1
v_gene: TRBV28
CDR3nt: TGTGCCAGCAGTATCGGCATAGGGAACACTGAAGCTTTCTTT
CDR3aa: CASSIGIGNTEAFF

d_gene: NA
abundance: NA
j_gene: TRBJ1-1
v_gene: TRBV28
CDR3nt: TGTGCCAGCAGTCGACGGGGGGTGAGGGCTGAAGCTTTCTTT
CDR3aa: CASSRRGVRAEAFF

d_gene: NA
abundance: NA
j_gene: TRBJ2-1
v_gene: TRBV28
CDR3nt: TGTGCCAGCAGCCCCCGAGGCCCGGGCTTAAATGAGCAGTTCTTC
CDR3aa: CASSPRGPGLNEQFF

d_gene: TRBD1
abundance: NA
j_gene: TRBJ1-2
v_gene: TRBV29-1
CDR3nt: TGCAGCGTTGAAGAGGACAGGGGGCGGACCAGAAACTATGGCTACACCTTC
CDR3aa: CSVEEDRGRTRNYGYTF

d_gene: TRBD1
abundance: NA
j_gene: TRBJ2-5
v_gene: TRBV7-9
CDR3nt: TGTGCCAGCAGCTTATTAGGGGGCGAGGGGGAGACCCAGTACTTC
CDR3aa: CASSLLGGEGETQYF

d_gene: NA
abundance: NA
j_gene: TRBJ2-2
v_gene: TRBV18
CDR3nt: TGTGCCAGCTCACCACTCCGTGCAAGAGAATCCGTCTTCAGGGAGCTGTTTTTT
CDR3aa: CASSPLRARESVFRELFF

d_gene: NA
abundance: NA
j_gene: TRBJ1-1
v_gene: TRBV28
CDR3nt: TGTGCCAGCAGTTTAGGGTCGGGAAGGGGGAGGGAAGCTTTCTTT
CDR3aa: CASSLGSGRGREAFF

d_gene: NA
abundance: NA
j_gene: TRBJ1-1
v_gene: TRBV6-6
CDR3nt: TGTGCCAGCAGTTACCCGGCAGGGGCCACTGAAGCTTTCTTT
CDR3aa: CASSYPAGATEAFF

d_gene: NA
abundance: NA
j_gene: TRBJ2-1
v_gene: TRBV19
CDR3nt: TGTGCCAGTAGTATAATCGGGATGATCGGTGAGCAGTTCTTC
CDR3aa: CASSIIGMIGEQFF

d_gene: NA
abundance: NA
j_gene: TRBJ1-2
v_gene: TRBV25-1
CDR3nt: TGTGCCAGCAGTGGGAGTCTGACTAACTATGGCTACACCTTC
CDR3aa: CASSGSLTNYGYTF

d_gene: NA
abundance: NA
j_gene: TRBJ1-1
v_gene: TRBV14
CDR3nt: TGTGCCAGCAGCCAAGTCCGGGGGGGCACTGAAGCTTTCTTT
CDR3aa: CASSQVRGGTEAFF

d_gene: NA
abundance: NA
j_gene: TRBJ2-5
v_gene: TRBV10-3
CDR3nt: TGTGCCATCAGTGGCAGGGAGACAGAGACCCAGTACTTC
CDR3aa: CAISGRETETQYF

d_gene: NA
abundance: few
j_gene: TRBJ1-1
v_gene: TRBV10-3
CDR3nt: TGTGCCATCAGTGAAGGCAGGGGAGACACTGAAGCTTTCTTT
CDR3aa: CAISEGRGDTEAFF

d_gene: NA
abundance: NA
j_gene: TRBJ1-3
v_gene: TRBV6-1
CDR3nt: TGTGCCAGCAGTGAGTCCCACTCTGGAAACACCATATATTTT
CDR3aa: CASSESHSGNTIYF

d_gene: NA
abundance: NA
j_gene: TRBJ1-5
v_gene: TRBV28
CDR3nt: TGTGCCAGCAGTCCGACTAGCAATCAGCCCCAGCATTTT
CDR3aa: CASSPTSNQPQHF

d_gene: NA
abundance: NA
j_gene: TRBJ1-4
v_gene: TRBV5-4
CDR3nt: TGTGCCAGCAGCCCGGGGGGCAGGGTTGGGGAGGAAAAACTGTTTTTT
CDR3aa: CASSPGGRVGEEKLFF

d_gene: NA
abundance: NA
j_gene: TRBJ2-2
v_gene: TRBV28
CDR3nt: TGTGCCAGCAGTTTCCGACAAGGGGGGGCCGGGGAGCTGTTTTTT
CDR3aa: CASSFRQGGAGELFF

d_gene: NA
abundance: NA
j_gene: TRBJ1-4
v_gene: TRBV4-1
CDR3nt: TGCGCCAGCAGCCAGCAACAGGGTCCTAATGAAAAACTGTTTTTT
CDR3aa: CASSQQQGPNEKLFF

d_gene: TRBD2
abundance: NA
j_gene: TRBJ2-5
v_gene: TRBV9
CDR3nt: TGTGCCAGCAGCGTAGTGGCGGGAGGTCGGGAGACCCAGTACTTC
CDR3aa: CASSVVAGGRETQYF

d_gene: TRBD2
abundance: once
j_gene: TRBJ2-1
v_gene: TRBV5-1
CDR3nt: TGCGCCAGCGGATCTCTAGCGGGAGCAGTTGAGCAGTTCTTC
CDR3aa: CASGSLAGAVEQFF

d_gene: NA
abundance: NA
j_gene: TRBJ2-7
v_gene: TRBV27
CDR3nt: TGTGCCAGCAGTTTATCAGGGGCCGCCTACGAGCAGTACTTC
CDR3aa: CASSLSGAAYEQYF

d_gene: TRBD1
abundance: NA
j_gene: TRBJ2-2
v_gene: TRBV18
CDR3nt: TGTGCCAGCTCCCTTGTGGACAGGGACACCGGGGAGCTGTTTTTT
CDR3aa: CASSLVDRDTGELFF

d_gene: TRBD2
abundance: once
j_gene: TRBJ2-7
v_gene: TRBV28
CDR3nt: TGTGCCAGCATCAACAAGGAGCTAGCGGGGACCTTCCCCTACGAGCAGTACTTC
CDR3aa: CASINKELAGTFPYEQYF

d_gene: NA
abundance: NA
j_gene: TRBJ1-3
v_gene: TRBV2
CDR3nt: TGTGCCAGCAGGGGGGATGGGGACACCATATATTTT
CDR3aa: CASRGDGDTIYF